This T cell receptor beta chain was sequenced during a study of blood T cell repertoires in COVID-19. About the research overall: Sources were T cells, B-cell-depleted T cells, or PBMCs; the material itself was cDNA or gDNA.

Trimming cost V 8 bases and J 6 bases, with 10 bases left between them. Looked up from germline, CDR1 is SGHNT and CDR2 is YENEEA. There are 11 residues in the CDR3. Original data processing: From reference gene primer amplification, estimates of nucleated cell counts were derived. Clones were sequenced by immunoSEQ multiplex PCR, and TCRdb holds only the in-frame ones, with some missing. That table gives V, J and clone size, and the DNA gave D and trimming. The sample shows roughly 220,000 clones, around 86% of them seen only once. Sequenced sample: peripheral blood. The receptor was derived from a man of 80 years or more with acute or convalescent COVID-19. The chain combines TRBV11-3 with TRBJ2-5, with D possibly matching TRBD2 (6 bases). The CDR3 region has the DNA TGTGCCAGCGAGGGGAGGAAGACCCAGTACTTC. This encodes CASEGRKTQYF.